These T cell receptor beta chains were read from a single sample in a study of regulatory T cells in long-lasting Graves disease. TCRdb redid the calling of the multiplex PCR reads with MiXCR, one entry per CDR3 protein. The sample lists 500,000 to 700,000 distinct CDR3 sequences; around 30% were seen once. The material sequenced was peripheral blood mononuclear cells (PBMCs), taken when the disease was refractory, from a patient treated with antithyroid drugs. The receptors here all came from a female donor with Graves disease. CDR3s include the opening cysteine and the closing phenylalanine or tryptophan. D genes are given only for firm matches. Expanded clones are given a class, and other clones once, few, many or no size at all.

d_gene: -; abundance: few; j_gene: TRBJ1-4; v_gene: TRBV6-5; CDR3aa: CASSYRGMEEKLFF; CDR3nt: TGTGCCAGCAGTTACAGGGGTATGGAGGAAAAACTGTTTTTT
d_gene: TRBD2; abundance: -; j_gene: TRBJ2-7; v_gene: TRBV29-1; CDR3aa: CSVVLAGRSSYGQYF; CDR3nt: TGCAGCGTTGTGCTAGCGGGAAGAAGCTCCTACGGGCAGTACTTC
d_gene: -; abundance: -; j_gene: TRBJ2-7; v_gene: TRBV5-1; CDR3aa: CASSRERPSRDEQYF; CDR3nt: TGCGCCAGCAGCCGAGAGAGGCCCTCAAGGGACGAGCAGTACTTC
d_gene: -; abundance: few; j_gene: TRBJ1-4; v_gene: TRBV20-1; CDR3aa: CSARGGATNEKLFF; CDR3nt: TGCAGTGCTAGGGGGGGTGCAACTAATGAAAAACTGTTTTTT
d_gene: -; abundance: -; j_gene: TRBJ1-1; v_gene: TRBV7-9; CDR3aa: CASRGVGEMNTEAFF; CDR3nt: TGTGCCAGCAGGGGGGTAGGGGAAATGAACACTGAAGCTTTCTTT
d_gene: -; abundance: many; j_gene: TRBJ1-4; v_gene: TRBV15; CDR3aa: CATSRSTNEKLFF; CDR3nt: TGTGCCACCAGCAGATCAACTAATGAAAAACTGTTTTTT
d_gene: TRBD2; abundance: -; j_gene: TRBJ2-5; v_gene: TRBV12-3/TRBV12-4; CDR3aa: CASSPGLAGGSLETQCF; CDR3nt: TGTGCCAGCAGTCCGGGACTAGCGGGAGGAAGCCTAGAGACCCAGTGCTTC
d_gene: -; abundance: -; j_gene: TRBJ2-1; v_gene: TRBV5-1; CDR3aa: CASSLGIGSSYNEQFF; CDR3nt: TGCGCCAGCAGCTTGGGAATTGGGAGCTCCTACAATGAGCAGTTCTTC
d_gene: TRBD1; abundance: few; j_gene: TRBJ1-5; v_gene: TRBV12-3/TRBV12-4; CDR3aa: CASSRRDSINQPQHF; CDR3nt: TGTGCCAGCAGCCGCCGGGACAGCATCAATCAGCCCCAGCATTTT
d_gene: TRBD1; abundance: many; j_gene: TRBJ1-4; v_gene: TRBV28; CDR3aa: CASSLGDSTNEKLFF; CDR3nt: TGTGCCAGCAGTTTGGGGGACAGCACTAATGAAAAACTGTTTTTT
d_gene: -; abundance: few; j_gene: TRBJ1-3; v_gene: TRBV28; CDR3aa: CASSFREVTYVSGNTIYF; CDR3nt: TGTGCCAGCAGTTTTAGGGAGGTGACGTACGTCTCTGGAAACACCATATATTTT
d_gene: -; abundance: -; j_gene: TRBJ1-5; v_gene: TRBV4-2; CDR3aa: CASSQAQSSNQPQHF; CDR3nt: TGTGCCAGCAGCCAAGCACAGTCGAGCAATCAGCCCCAGCATTTT
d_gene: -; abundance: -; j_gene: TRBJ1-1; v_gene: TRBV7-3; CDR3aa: CASSRHLNTEAFF; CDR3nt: TGTGCCAGCAGCAGACACTTGAACACTGAAGCTTTCTTT
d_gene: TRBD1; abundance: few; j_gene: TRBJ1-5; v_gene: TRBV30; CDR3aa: CAWKGQGNQPQHF; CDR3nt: TGTGCCTGGAAGGGACAGGGCAATCAGCCCCAGCATTTT
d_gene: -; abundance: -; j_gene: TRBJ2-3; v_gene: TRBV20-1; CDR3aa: CSAGRSGPTDTQYF; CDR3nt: TGCAGTGCTGGACGTAGCGGACCCACAGATACGCAGTATTTT
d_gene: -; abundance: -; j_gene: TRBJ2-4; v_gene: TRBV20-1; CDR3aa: CSAPPPGVNIQYF; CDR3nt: TGCAGTGCCCCGCCTCCGGGGGTGAACATTCAGTACTTC
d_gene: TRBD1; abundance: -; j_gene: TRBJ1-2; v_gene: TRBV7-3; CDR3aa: CASSTRQGRYGYTF; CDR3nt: TGTGCCAGCAGCACCCGACAGGGGCGCTATGGCTACACCTTC
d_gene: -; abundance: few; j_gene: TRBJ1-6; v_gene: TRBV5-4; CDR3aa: CASSLVAGMNSPLHF; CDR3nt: TGTGCCAGCAGCTTGGTGGCAGGGATGAATTCACCCCTCCACTTT
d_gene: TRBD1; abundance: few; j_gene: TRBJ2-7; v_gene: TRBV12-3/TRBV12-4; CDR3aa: CASSNTGGYYEQYF; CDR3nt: TGTGCCAGCAGTAACACAGGGGGCTATTACGAGCAGTACTTC
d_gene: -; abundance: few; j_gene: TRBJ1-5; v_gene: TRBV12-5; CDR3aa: CASGAVSSQPQHF; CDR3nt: TGTGCTAGTGGGGCAGTCTCAAGTCAGCCCCAGCATTTT
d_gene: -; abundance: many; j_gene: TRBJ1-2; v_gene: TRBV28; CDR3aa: CASKGRGYGYTF; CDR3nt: TGTGCCAGCAAGGGCAGGGGTTATGGCTACACCTTC
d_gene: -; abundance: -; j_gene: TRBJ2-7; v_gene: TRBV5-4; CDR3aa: CASSGGRTVSYEQYF; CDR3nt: TGTGCCAGCAGCGGGGGCAGGACGGTATCCTACGAGCAGTACTTC
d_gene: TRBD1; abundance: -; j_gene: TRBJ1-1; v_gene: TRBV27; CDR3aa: CASTPVTGSGTEAFF; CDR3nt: TGTGCCAGCACCCCGGTGACAGGGAGCGGCACTGAAGCTTTCTTT
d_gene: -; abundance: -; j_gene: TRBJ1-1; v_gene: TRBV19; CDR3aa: CASSLPSRRNTEAFF; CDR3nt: TGTGCCAGTAGTCTCCCCAGCAGGCGGAACACTGAAGCTTTCTTT
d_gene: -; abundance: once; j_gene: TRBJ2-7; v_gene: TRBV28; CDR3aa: CASSSGAGAAEQYF; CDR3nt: TGTGCCAGCAGTTCTGGGGCAGGGGCTGCCGAGCAGTACTTC
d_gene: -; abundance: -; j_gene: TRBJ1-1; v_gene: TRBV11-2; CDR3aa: CASSRSLGGKNTEAFF; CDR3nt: TGTGCCAGCAGCCGTTCGCTGGGGGGCAAGAACACTGAAGCTTTCTTT
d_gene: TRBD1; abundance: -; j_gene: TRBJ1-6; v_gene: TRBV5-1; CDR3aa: CASSPGQTLNSPLHF; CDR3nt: TGCGCCAGCAGCCCGGGACAGACGCTGAATTCACCCCTCCACTTT
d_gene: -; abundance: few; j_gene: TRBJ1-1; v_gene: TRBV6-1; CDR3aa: CASSKAGNTEAFF; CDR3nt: TGTGCCAGCAGTAAAGCAGGGAACACTGAAGCTTTCTTT
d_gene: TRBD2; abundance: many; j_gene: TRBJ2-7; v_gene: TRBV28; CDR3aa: CASRHFLAGGSYEQYF; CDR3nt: TGTGCCAGCAGACACTTCCTAGCGGGGGGAAGCTACGAGCAGTACTTC